The 27 T cell receptor beta chains below all came from one sample that was sequenced in a study of blood T cell repertoires in COVID-19 (dated by TCRdb to 2020 to 2021). The protocol used for the library was the immunoSEQ multiplex PCR assay. What TCRdb holds here is the immuneACCESS table cut down to in-frame rearrangements. Part of the clones is not present; checked against another copy, under half of the missing clones reflect an unresolved V gene, and the others are unexplained. The sample data list fewer than 250,000 clones, and about 85% of these were observed just once. The ten largest clones take up more than 6% of the sample. The specimen sequenced was peripheral blood. These receptors all stem from a woman aged 55-70 years with active or convalescent COVID-19.

In DNA, the CDR3 is TGTGCCAGCAGTTTGGCAGGGCCCCAGCATAATTCACCCCTCCACTTT. It yields the protein CASSLAGPQHNSPLHF. This sequence joins TRBV28 and TRBJ1-6, with TRBD1 as a possible D gene (5 bases). Germline V lookup: CDR1 MDHEN, CDR2 SYDVKM. V was clipped by 3 bases and J by 5 bases, with 14 bases between them. This CDR3 is built from 16 residues.

The chain employs TRBV12-3 or TRBV12-4 and TRBJ2-1, with D possibly being TRBD2 (6 bases). Trimming shortened V by 3 bases and J by 6 bases, and 9 bases separated the two germline ends. CDR3 length equals 13 residues. The CDR3 coding sequence is TGTGCCAGCAGTTTCGGGGAGGCCAATGAGCAGTTCTTC. This codes for CASSFGEANEQFF.

This rearrangement joins TRBV5-6 to TRBJ1-3, with a tentative D call TRBD1 (6 bases). This CDR3 comprises 16 residues. V lost 0 bases and J lost 0, with 10 bases in between. Germline CDR1 reads SGHDT; CDR2 reads YYEEEE. The CDR3 bases are TGTGCCAGCAGCTTGGTAACAGGGAGCTCTGGAAACACCATATATTTT. Encoded protein: CASSLVTGSSGNTIYF.

J is TRBJ1-3 and V is TRBV7-9; D gene unclear. The CDR3 is 16 amino acids. From germline, CDR1 is SEHNR and CDR2 FQNEAQ (reference sequence). V was trimmed by 7 bases and J by 0 bases, leaving 16 bases between them. CDR3 sequence (DNA): TGTGCCAGCACCCTAGCCGGCATCACCTCTGGAAACACCATATATTTT. Translation gives CASTLAGITSGNTIYF. The full variable domain, rest sourced from reference TRBV7-9 and TRBJ1-3, is DTGVSQNPRHKITKRGQNVTFRCDPISEHNRLYWYRQTLGQGPEFLTYFQNEAQLEKSRLLSDRFSAERPKGSFSTLEIQRTEQGDSAMYLCASTLAGITSGNTIYFGEGSWLTVV.

The genes are TRBV2 and TRBJ2-3, with TRBD2 matching 7 bases. Germline values: CDR1 SNHLY, CDR2 FYNNEI. Trimming cost V 9 bases and J 1 base; bases outside gene matches: 7. This CDR3 is 14 amino acids long. The CDR3 DNA sequence: TGTGCCAGTATGTGGGCGGGAGGCACAGATACGCAGTATTTT. Translation gives CASMWAGGTDTQYF.

The rearrangement joins TRBV9 to TRBJ1-2, with D possibly matching TRBD1 (5 bases). The CDR3 length is 14 residues. The V gene lost 0 bases and the J gene lost 4 bases, with 10 bases spanning the gap. Germline V lookup: CDR1 SGDLS, CDR2 YYNGEE. CDR3 sequence (DNA): TGTGCCAGCAGCGTAGTGGGGGGTGGCTATGGCTACACCTTC. Its protein is CASSVVGGGYGYTF.

The rearrangement joins TRBV27 to TRBJ1-1, with 9 bases identical to TRBD1. Trimming took 2 bases from V and 1 from J; bases not matched to a gene: 11. The CDR3 is made up of 18 amino acids. Germline-derived CDR1 and CDR2 are MNHEY and SMNVEV (reference sequence). CDR3 sequence: CASSLLGTGSFSNTEAFF. The CDR3 coding sequence is TGTGCCAGCAGTTTACTTGGGACAGGGTCCTTCTCGAACACTGAAGCTTTCTTT.

The chain links TRBV6-5 to TRBJ2-3; 9 nucleotides agree with TRBD2. The CDR3 sequence is 15 residues long. Germline V CDR1 and CDR2: MNHEY, SVGAGI. Trimming cost V 7 bases and J 6 bases; bases outside gene matches: 11. CDR3 DNA sequence: TGTGCCAGCATAGATGTGCGGGGGGGCGGGGATACGCAGTATTTT. Encoded protein: CASIDVRGGGDTQYF.

The chain joins TRBV5-4 to TRBJ1-2; 9 positions agree with TRBD1. Germline V gives CDR1 SGHNT, CDR2 YYREEE (reference sequence). The CDR3 has 13 residues. V was clipped by 3 bases and J by 7 bases; unmatched bases: 4. CDR3 nucleotides: TGTGCCAGCAGCTCGGACAGGGGCGGTGGCTACACCTTC. This translates into CASSSDRGGGYTF.

This chain connects TRBV7-2 to TRBJ1-6, with a possible D match to TRBD1 (6 bases). V lost 5 bases to trimming and J lost 15 bases, with 17 bases between them. The V gene's germline CDR1 is SGHTA and CDR2 FQGNSA. The CDR3 is 13 amino acids. CDR3 sequence reads: CASSLAGAGYLHF. Written as DNA, the CDR3 is TGTGCCAGCAGCCTTGCGGGGGCCGGGTACCTCCACTTT.

V gene TRBV2 combines with J gene TRBJ1-1, with 8 bases matching TRBD1. The germline V gene has CDR1 SNHLY and CDR2 FYNNEI. Trimming at V came to 7 bases and at J to 7 bases, leaving 11 bases not matched to a gene. The CDR3 runs to 14 residues. The chain's CDR3 is CASKLQGGLGEAFF. The DNA of the CDR3 is TGTGCCAGCAAACTACAGGGGGGCCTGGGTGAAGCTTTCTTT. Full variable domain (outside the CDR3, taken from reference TRBV2 and TRBJ1-1): EPEVTQTPSHQVTQMGQEVILRCVPISNHLYFYWYRQILGQKVEFLVSFYNNEISEKSEIFDDQFSVERPDGSNFTLKIRSTKLEDSAMYFCASKLQGGLGEAFFGQGTRLTVV.

This sequence joins TRBV7-6 and TRBJ2-2, with TRBD1 identical over 7 bases. There are 16 residues in the CDR3. Germline lookup yields CDR1 SGHVS and CDR2 FNYEAQ. The V segment lost 1 base and the J segment 1 base; nucleotides outside the gene matches: 3. The CDR3 protein is CASSLGGTENTGELFF. The DNA for the CDR3 is TGTGCCAGCAGCTTAGGTGGGACAGAGAACACCGGGGAGCTGTTTTTT. Looking up the rest from reference TRBV7-6 and TRBJ2-2 gives the full variable domain: GAGVSQSPRYKVTKRGQDVALRCDPISGHVSLYWYRQALGQGPEFLTYFNYEAQQDKSGLPNDRFSAERPEGSISTLTIQRTEQRDSAMYRCASSLGGTENTGELFFGEGSRLTVL.

The chain combines TRBV30 with TRBJ2-7; 10 bases map to TRBD1. The CDR3 is 15 residues long. Trimming took 7 bases from V and 2 from J; bases not matched to a gene: 11. Germline-derived CDR1 and CDR2 are GTSNPN and SVGIG (reference sequence). Written as DNA, the CDR3 is TGTGCCTCCTACTTCCGGGACAGGGGCCCCTACGAGCAGTACTTC. It specifies CASYFRDRGPYEQYF.

V and J are TRBV6-5 and TRBJ2-7, with TRBD1 as a possible D gene (6 bases). From germline, CDR1 is MNHEY and CDR2 SVGAGI. This CDR3 comprises 15 residues. As DNA, the CDR3 is TGTGCCAGCAGTCACTCACAGGGACAACCGGTAGAGCAGTACGTC. Its translation: CASSHSQGQPVEQYV.

The chain links TRBV4-1 to TRBJ2-7, with TRBD2 matching 8 bases. Trimming removed 2 bases from V and 5 bases from J; junction bases left unmatched: 20. Germline lookup yields CDR1 MGHRA and CDR2 YSYEKL. The length of the CDR3 is 19 residues. In nucleotides, the CDR3 is TGCGCCAGCAGCCAACTTCGCATGCTTTCTGCCGGGAGGGCCGACGAGCAGTACTTC. Encoded protein: CASSQLRMLSAGRADEQYF.

This chain joins TRBV5-6 and TRBJ1-2; D may be TRBD1 (5 bases). The CDR3 extends over 15 amino acids. V lost 3 bases and J 4 bases, leaving 16 bases between the germline ends. Germline V gene data show CDR1 as SGHDT and CDR2 as YYEEEE. Here the CDR3 reads CASSWINRSPYGYTF. DNA of the CDR3: TGTGCCAGCAGCTGGATCAACAGGAGCCCCTATGGCTACACCTTC.

The table lists this clone with a few counts. The V gene is TRBV4-1, the J gene TRBJ2-3, with a weak D call TRBD1 (6 bases). The germline V gene encodes CDR1 MGHRA and CDR2 YSYEKL. Between the trimmed V and J ends, which lost 2 bases and 2 bases, there was a span of 11 bases. The CDR3 is 15 amino acids. This CDR3 is CASSQTGHYTDTQYF. The CDR3 region has the DNA TGCGCCAGCAGCCAAACGGGACACTACACAGATACGCAGTATTTT.

The chain joins TRBV30 to TRBJ1-4; D gene ambiguous. The CDR3 contains 20 residues. Germline V CDR1 and CDR2: GTSNPN, SVGIG (reference sequence). Trimming removed 3 bases at V and 0 bases at J, with 26 bases between. CDR3 loop: CAWSPIIVGIRTATNEKLFF. The CDR3 DNA follows: TGTGCCTGGAGCCCCATAATAGTCGGGATTCGGACGGCAACTAATGAAAAACTGTTTTTT. Supplemented by reference TRBV30 and TRBJ1-4, the full variable domain reads SQTIHQWPATLVQPVGSPLSLECTVEGTSNPNLYWYRQAAGRGLQLLFYSVGIGQISSEVPQNLSASRPQDRQFILSSKKLLLSDSGFYLCAWSPIIVGIRTATNEKLFFGSGTQLSVL.

The gene calls are TRBV3-1 (or the pseudogene TRBV3-2) and TRBJ2-5; 13 nucleotides align to TRBD2. Germline CDR1 and CDR2: LGHDT and YNNKEL (reference sequence). Unmatched junction bases numbered 3, after V lost 3 bases and J lost 5 bases. There are 15 residues in the CDR3. CDR3 sequence reads: CASSHLLAGGETQYF. CDR3 in DNA: TGTGCCAGCAGCCACCTACTAGCGGGGGGGGAGACCCAGTACTTC.

The genes are TRBV29-1 and TRBJ2-2, with 7 bases lining up with TRBD1. The germline CDR1 and CDR2 sequences are SQVTM and ANQGSEA. The CDR3 spans 13 residues. The V segment lost 7 bases and the J segment 1 base; nucleotides outside the gene matches: 3. This chain's CDR3 is CSARQGNTGELFF. CDR3 bases: TGCAGCGCTCGACAGGGGAACACCGGGGAGCTGTTTTTT.

As DNA, the CDR3 is TGTGCCAGCAGTTTATTCGGTGGCCTAGCGTTGACCTACAATGAGCAGTTCTTC. Protein sequence: CASSLFGGLALTYNEQFF. The chain couples TRBV27 to TRBJ2-1, with D perhaps matching TRBD2 (6 bases). This CDR3 is built from 18 residues. Deletions cut 1 base from V and 2 bases from J, with 18 bases between. CDR1 is MNHEY and CDR2 is SMNVEV in the germline V gene (reference sequence).

This clone was picked up one time. The gene calls are TRBV11-3 and TRBJ2-5; D is possibly TRBD1 (7 bases). Germline values: CDR1 SGHNT, CDR2 YENEEA. V dropped 2 bases and J dropped 5 bases, with 24 bases sitting between them. CDR3 length: 18 residues. The CDR3 DNA is TGTGCCAGCAGCTTAAGTACTGTCGGGACAGCGGGTGGGGAGACCCAGTACTTC. This translates into CASSLSTVGTAGGETQYF.

V usage is TRBV4-1 and J usage is TRBJ2-1; TRBD2 agrees at 13 bases. The CDR3 runs 16 residues. Losses at the gene ends were 1 base for V and 14 bases for J; bases not matched to a gene: 11. Germline CDR1 MGHRA, CDR2 YSYEKL. The DNA of the CDR3 is TGCGCCAGCAGCCAAGTGGAGACTAGCGGGAGGCCTATGGAGTTCTTC. This sequence encodes CASSQVETSGRPMEFF.

The chain carries TRBV5-1 and TRBJ1-1, with TRBD1 matching 9 bases. The CDR3 spans 14 residues. J was trimmed by 11 bases and V by 2 bases; bases with no gene match: 10. In germline, CDR1 is SGHRS, CDR2 YFSETQ. The chain's CDR3 is CASSLQGARGTAFF. The CDR3 DNA reads TGCGCCAGCAGCTTACAGGGGGCGCGGGGGACGGCTTTCTTT.

J is TRBJ1-5 and V is TRBV27; D call uncertain. Germline V gives CDR1 MNHEY, CDR2 SMNVEV (reference sequence). The V and J ends lost 4 bases and 5 bases respectively, with 15 bases between them. This CDR3 comprises 15 residues. CDR3 protein: CASSSLLRLDQPQHF. The CDR3 nucleotides read TGTGCCAGCAGTTCGCTACTACGTCTGGATCAGCCCCAGCATTTT.

This rearrangement joins TRBV19 to TRBJ2-3, with 9 bases that match TRBD1. The CDR3 runs 15 residues. V was pared by 6 bases and J by 3 bases, with 7 bases of the junction left unmatched. CDR1 is LNHDA and CDR2 is SQIVND in the germline V gene (reference sequence). The CDR3 is CASSPTGGRTDTQYF. The CDR3 DNA reads TGTGCCAGTAGCCCGACAGGGGGGAGGACAGATACGCAGTATTTT.

Only one count was recorded for this clone. The chain carries TRBV27 and TRBJ1-1, with a tentative D call TRBD1 (6 bases). V was pared by 2 bases and J by 4 bases, with 8 bases between. Germline loops: CDR1 MNHEY, CDR2 SMNVEV (reference sequence). The CDR3 has 13 residues. The CDR3 DNA follows: TGTGCCAGCAGTTTAAGGGGGAGCACTGAAGCTTTCTTT. This translates into CASSLRGSTEAFF.